This T cell receptor (beta chain) was documented in a study of beta chain features in type 1 diabetes. Study overall: Patients shared similar age, gender and cell yields with healthy donors.

Trimming cost V 3 bases and J 4 bases; bases outside gene matches: 13. Germline V gene sequence: CDR1 LGHNA, CDR2 YNFKEQ. This CDR3 comprises 19 residues. Study observations and caveats: Moderately but significantly shorter TCRB CDR3s were found in Type 1 diabetes patients in all four CD4+ subsets. Patients' naive, central memory and Treg TCRB repertoires seemed closer to one another than those of healthy donors.

Of note for this clone: The antigen is unknown. Given a far larger clone just one base away, this is likely a sequencing read error.

Expressed TCRB transcripts were sequenced, since all the RNA that had been isolated was reverse transcribed. The repertoire was sequenced with immunoSEQ multiplex PCR; TCRdb's copy has only in-frame clones and lacks some. Of 130,000 or so clones in the sample, over 15% were seen once. Sorting with CD45RO/CCR7/CD25/CD127/CD95/CD27 yielded naive, central memory, regulatory and stem-like memory CD4+ cells. Sequencing used central memory CD4+ T cells from blood. This TCR was sampled from a man aged 25 to 40 with type 1 diabetes. This chain connects TRBV4-2 to TRBJ2-3; 13 bases fit TRBD2. The CDR3 coding sequence is TGTGCCAGCAGCCATATGACTAGCGGGGGGACCGGGTATCCAGATACGCAGTATTTT. Translated, it gives CASSHMTSGGTGYPDTQYF.